The clone carrying this T cell receptor beta chain was recorded many times. The CDR3 is 12 residues long. Germline V CDR1 and CDR2: MNHEY, SVGEGT. Between the trimmed V and J ends, which lost 2 bases and 17 bases, there was a span of 15 bases. Via MiXCR, TCRdb re-called the 5' RACE reads, giving one row per CDR3 protein. The table lists some 57,000 distinct CDR3 sequences, 15% to 20% of them singletons. The specimen sequenced was naive CD4+ T cells sorted from blood. Subset defined: naive CD4+ T cells, CD4+CD45RA+CD25-. The receptor comes from a female donor with breast cancer. The rearrangement links TRBV6-2 or TRBV6-3 to TRBJ1-4; a possible D gene is TRBD1 (5 bases). CDR3 in DNA: TGTGCCAGCAGTTACGGGATAACAGGAATCTTTTTT. This gives the protein CASSYGITGIFF.